The T cell receptor beta chain under discussion was sequenced for a study of response to subunit inactivated influenza vaccine. Findings of the study overall: Each seasonal influenza vaccination, the authors suggested, recruits few new T cells.

Remarks on this clonotype: As yet, its antigen is unknown.

TCRdb redid the calling of the RT-PCR reads with MiXCR, one entry per CDR3 protein. The sample has roughly 570,000 distinct CDR3 sequences, 10% to 15% seen once. Sequenced material: PBMCs from blood, taken 40 to 50 days after vaccination. The receptor was derived from a man over 45 who received an inactivated influenza vaccine.

CDR3 DNA: TGTGCCAGCAGCCCAAACAGGAAAAACACTGAAGCTTTCTTT. Its translation: CASSPNRKNTEAFF. The rearrangement joins TRBV4-2 to TRBJ1-1; maybe TRBD1 (5 bases). CDR1 and CDR2 (germline): LGHNA, YNFKEQ. The CDR3 spans 14 residues. Deletions cut 4 bases from V and 2 bases from J, with 11 bases between.